The clone carrying this T cell receptor beta chain was counted a single time. What it binds is unknown. Trimming stripped 3 bases from V and 1 base from J, with 3 bases between. The CDR3 has 12 residues. CDR1 and CDR2 from the germline V gene are ENHRY and SYGVKD. This entry is derived from a study of blood T cells in healthy people across ages. A J-beta primer mix and a sample-barcoded 5' primer were used in a second PCR of about 6 to 12 cycles. Every cDNA molecule bore a tag from a template-switch adaptor containing 12 random nucleotides. Every sample produced at least 2.5 million CDR3-containing paired-end reads. MiXCR, applied by TCRdb to the 5' RACE reads, yields one record per CDR3 protein. The table shows 1,100,000 or so distinct CDR3 sequences, with 45% occurring only once. General study results and limits: Naive T cell percentage and TCR beta diversity correlated strongly. It was the long-lived donors that had more naive CD4+ cells and higher diversity than aged donors.

The sample comprised blood. The rearrangement links TRBV10-3 to TRBJ1-1; no clear D gene. This TCR was sampled from a woman between 55 and 75 years old in good health. CDR3 residues: CAISDRNTEAFF. CDR3 DNA: TGTGCCATCAGTGACAGGAACACTGAAGCTTTCTTT.